Listed below are T cell receptor beta chains from one sample, sequenced in a study of identical twins. One entry per CDR3 protein, called by TCRdb with MiXCR from the 5' RACE reads. The data hold about 900,000 distinct CDR3 sequences, with about 12% observed a single time. This sample was also put to use in a study of yellow fever vaccine responses in identical twins.

Source material: PBMCs. These receptor sequences come from a woman between 18 and 29 years old in good health. CDR3s include the opening cysteine and the closing phenylalanine or tryptophan. The D gene is left open where the match is weak. Only some rows state a clone size, as once, few, many or a class for expanded clones.

j_call	clone_size	d_call	v_call	cdr3_aa	cdr3_nt
TRBJ2-5	few	NA	TRBV9	CASSVALAQETQYF	TGTGCCAGCAGCGTAGCTTTGGCTCAAGAGACCCAGTACTTC
TRBJ2-1	many	NA	TRBV7-2	CASSLGLFNEQFF	TGTGCCAGCAGCTTAGGGCTCTTCAATGAGCAGTTCTTC
TRBJ1-1	many	TRBD1	TRBV29-1	CSVARDSEAFF	TGCAGCGTTGCCCGGGACAGTGAAGCTTTCTTT
TRBJ2-1	NA	TRBD2	TRBV20-1	CSASQSGLALRWGYNEQFF	TGCAGTGCTAGCCAAAGCGGACTAGCGCTTAGATGGGGGTACAATGAGCAGTTCTTC
TRBJ1-5	NA	NA	TRBV27	CASSHSGGQPQHF	TGTGCCAGCAGTCACTCGGGGGGTCAGCCCCAGCATTTT
TRBJ2-1	NA	TRBD2	TRBV7-9	CARGPGGVCFEQFF	TGTGCCAGGGGCCCCGGGGGGGTCTGCTTTGAGCAGTTCTTC
TRBJ2-2	few	NA	TRBV7-8	CASRNQRRNKAGELFF	TGTGCCAGCAGGAATCAACGAAGAAATAAGGCCGGGGAGCTGTTTTTT
TRBJ2-7	NA	NA	TRBV27	CASSTGSGLKYF	TGTGCCAGCAGTACCGGCTCGGGGTTAAAATACTTC
TRBJ2-7	NA	NA	TRBV6-1	CASSEFSGAAYEQYF	TGTGCCAGCAGTGAATTCTCGGGAGCGGCCTACGAGCAGTACTTC
TRBJ2-1	few	NA	TRBV2	CASSLQVAGEQFF	TGTGCCAGCAGTCTCCAAGTTGCGGGTGAGCAGTTCTTC
TRBJ1-1	few	TRBD1	TRBV28	CASRHSTGGSEAFF	TGTGCCAGCAGACACTCAACAGGGGGCTCTGAAGCTTTCTTT
TRBJ2-5	NA	NA	TRBV20-1	CSASLRQETQYF	TGCAGTGCTAGTCTGCGACAAGAGACCCAGTACTTC
TRBJ2-2	few	TRBD2	TRBV20-1	CSARGSPGGTGELFF	TGCAGTGCTAGAGGTTCACCGGGAGGCACCGGGGAGCTGTTTTTT
TRBJ2-5	NA	NA	TRBV6-2/TRBV6-3	CASSRAGFQETQYF	TGTGCCAGCAGTAGGGCAGGATTCCAAGAGACCCAGTACTTC
TRBJ2-7	few	TRBD2	TRBV5-6	CASSLAGLAGDEQYF	TGTGCCAGCAGCTTGGCTGGACTAGCGGGAGACGAGCAGTACTTC
TRBJ2-7	few	TRBD2	TRBV5-1	CASSLSASGRGEQYF	TGCGCCAGCAGCTTGTCGGCTAGCGGGAGGGGCGAGCAGTACTTC
TRBJ2-3	many	NA	TRBV5-6	CASSASLVTDTQYF	TGTGCCAGCAGCGCGTCACTAGTTACAGATACGCAGTATTTT
TRBJ2-6	NA	NA	TRBV5-1	CASSFGNRVSGANVLTF	TGCGCCAGCAGCTTCGGGAACAGAGTCTCTGGGGCCAACGTCCTGACTTTC
TRBJ2-2	NA	TRBD2	TRBV20-1	CSAKLAGGPNTGELFF	TGCAGTGCTAAACTAGCGGGAGGGCCGAACACCGGGGAGCTGTTTTTT
TRBJ2-1	NA	NA	TRBV5-1	CASVPLGGREDNEQFF	TGCGCCAGCGTTCCCCTGGGGGGCCGCGAAGACAATGAGCAGTTCTTC
TRBJ1-5	few	NA	TRBV20-1	CSARGGLSNQPQHF	TGCAGTGCTAGAGGAGGTCTTAGCAATCAGCCCCAGCATTTT
TRBJ1-5	many	NA	TRBV12-3/TRBV12-4	CASSLVAGIQHF	TGTGCCAGCAGTTTAGTAGCAGGAATCCAGCATTTT
TRBJ2-3	many	NA	TRBV7-2	CASSLEYSTDTQYF	TGTGCCAGCAGCTTAGAGTATAGCACAGATACGCAGTATTTT
TRBJ1-1	few	NA	TRBV20-1	CSARWQQNTEAFF	TGCAGTGCTAGGTGGCAGCAGAACACTGAAGCTTTCTTT
TRBJ2-5	few	NA	TRBV10-3	CAIASQETQYF	TGTGCCATCGCCAGCCAAGAGACCCAGTACTTC
TRBJ1-1	NA	NA	TRBV20-1	CSARSKSYTEAFF	TGCAGTGCTAGGAGCAAAAGTTACACTGAAGCTTTCTTT
TRBJ2-4	NA	TRBD2	TRBV20-1	CSARSGLAGDSKNIQYF	TGCAGTGCTAGATCTGGACTAGCGGGAGATTCCAAAAACATTCAGTACTTC
TRBJ1-1	few	TRBD1	TRBV12-3/TRBV12-4	CASSGTGGSYTEAFF	TGTGCCAGCAGCGGGACAGGGGGATCGTACACTGAAGCTTTCTTT
TRBJ1-4	NA	TRBD1	TRBV5-8	CASSPDRGAGKLFF	TGTGCCAGCAGCCCCGACAGGGGAGCCGGAAAACTGTTTTTT
TRBJ2-7	NA	TRBD2	TRBV20-1	CSASPSGNYEQYF	TGCAGTGCTAGTCCTAGCGGGAACTACGAGCAGTACTTC
TRBJ2-7	many	NA	TRBV5-1	CASFGEDAGSYEQYF	TGCGCCAGCTTTGGTGAGGATGCCGGCTCCTACGAGCAGTACTTC
TRBJ2-1	NA	NA	TRBV20-1	CSATGMAYNEQFF	TGCAGTGCAACGGGAATGGCCTACAATGAGCAGTTCTTC
TRBJ1-2	NA	TRBD1	TRBV12-3/TRBV12-4	CASSLKGQGGYGYTF	TGTGCCAGCAGTTTAAAGGGACAGGGAGGCTATGGCTACACCTTC
TRBJ1-3	few	NA	TRBV5-1	CASSDIPSGNTIYF	TGCGCCAGCAGCGACATCCCTTCGGGAAACACCATATATTTT
TRBJ2-7	few	TRBD1	TRBV7-8	CASSWTGGSEQYF	TGTGCCAGCAGCTGGACAGGGGGCAGCGAGCAGTACTTC
TRBJ2-7	NA	NA	TRBV29-1	CSVRGGQNYEQYF	TGCAGCGTTAGGGGGGGCCAAAACTACGAGCAGTACTTC
TRBJ2-7	few	NA	TRBV15	CATSFPTGAYEQYF	TGTGCCACCAGCTTCCCGACAGGCGCCTACGAGCAGTACTTC
TRBJ2-5	few	NA	TRBV29-1	CSVSYGSWETQYF	TGCAGCGTTAGCTACGGGAGTTGGGAGACCCAGTACTTC
TRBJ2-5	few	NA	TRBV20-1	CSARGVETQYF	TGCAGTGCTAGAGGAGTTGAGACCCAGTACTTC
TRBJ2-1	NA	NA	TRBV27	CASGRVLNEQFF	TGTGCCAGCGGCAGGGTGTTAAATGAGCAGTTCTTC
TRBJ2-5	few	TRBD2	TRBV14	CASSHRTSYPRETQYF	TGTGCCAGCAGCCATCGGACTAGCTACCCAAGAGAGACCCAGTACTTC
TRBJ1-6	NA	NA	TRBV20-1	CSARDDGLGFGSPLHF	TGCAGTGCTAGAGATGATGGTTTAGGGTTTGGTTCACCCCTCCACTTT
TRBJ2-5	few	NA	TRBV5-4	CASSRGLPIQETQYF	TGTGCCAGCAGCCGTGGACTCCCGATTCAGGAGACCCAGTACTTC
TRBJ1-5	many	TRBD1	TRBV5-1	CASSTGQGDQPQHF	TGCGCCAGCAGCACCGGACAGGGGGATCAGCCCCAGCATTTT
TRBJ2-7	NA	TRBD1	TRBV12-3/TRBV12-4	CASSFMTGGPYEQYF	TGTGCCAGCAGTTTTATGACAGGGGGCCCCTACGAGCAGTACTTC
TRBJ1-4	NA	NA	TRBV6-6	CASSPLEGPPEGF	TGTGCCAGCAGCCCGTTGGAGGGGCCGCCTGAAGGTTTT
TRBJ2-2	many	TRBD1	TRBV10-1	CASSDQQGAAGELFF	TGCGCCAGCAGTGACCAACAGGGGGCGGCCGGGGAGCTGTTTTTT
TRBJ2-6	few	NA	TRBV12-3/TRBV12-4	CASRYISGANVLTF	TGTGCCAGCAGGTATATCTCTGGGGCCAACGTCCTGACTTTC
TRBJ1-6	few	NA	TRBV6-5	CASSYAGRGNSPLHF	TGTGCCAGCAGTTACGCCGGACGGGGGAATTCACCCCTCCACTTT
TRBJ2-7	many	NA	TRBV7-2	CASSPPLVWGSYEQYF	TGTGCCAGCAGCCCCCCCCTTGTGTGGGGCTCCTACGAGCAGTACTTC
TRBJ1-1	many	NA	TRBV20-1	CSAREVVTEAFF	TGCAGTGCTAGAGAAGTGGTCACTGAAGCTTTCTTT
TRBJ2-5	many	TRBD1	TRBV5-1	CASSFRDRGPQETQYF	TGCGCCAGCAGCTTCCGGGACAGGGGGCCCCAAGAGACCCAGTACTTC
TRBJ2-3	NA	NA	TRBV5-1	CASFDNTDTQYF	TGCGCCAGCTTTGACAACACAGATACGCAGTATTTT
TRBJ2-7	NA	NA	TRBV15	CATSSGGYEQYF	TGTGCCACCAGCAGTGGGGGGTACGAGCAGTACTTC
TRBJ2-3	NA	TRBD2	TRBV7-9	CASSLEWEREYTDTQYF	TGTGCCAGCAGCTTAGAGTGGGAGCGGGAGTACACAGATACGCAGTATTTT
TRBJ1-4	many	TRBD1	TRBV12-3/TRBV12-4	CASSSPWTGMMLFF	TGTGCCAGCAGTTCCCCATGGACAGGGATGATGCTGTTTTTT